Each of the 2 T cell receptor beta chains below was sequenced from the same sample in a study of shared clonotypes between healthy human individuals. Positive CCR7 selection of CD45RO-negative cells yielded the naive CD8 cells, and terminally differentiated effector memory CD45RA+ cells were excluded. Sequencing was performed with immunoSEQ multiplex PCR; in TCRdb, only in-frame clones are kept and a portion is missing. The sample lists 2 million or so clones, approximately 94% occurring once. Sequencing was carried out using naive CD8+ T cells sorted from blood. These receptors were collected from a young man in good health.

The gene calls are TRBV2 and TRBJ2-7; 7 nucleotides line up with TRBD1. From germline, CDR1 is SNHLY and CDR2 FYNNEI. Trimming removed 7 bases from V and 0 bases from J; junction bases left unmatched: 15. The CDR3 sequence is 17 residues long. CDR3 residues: CASIRTPGTASSYEQYF. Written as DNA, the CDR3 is TGTGCCAGCATTAGAACCCCCGGGACAGCAAGCTCCTACGAGCAGTACTTC.

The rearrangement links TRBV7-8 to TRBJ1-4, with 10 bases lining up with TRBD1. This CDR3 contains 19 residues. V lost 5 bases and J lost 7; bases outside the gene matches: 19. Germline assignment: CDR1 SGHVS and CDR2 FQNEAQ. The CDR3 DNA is TGTGCCAGCAGCACCAGCCTGACAGGGGGCGCCTGGTTGGGTGAAAAACTGTTTTTT. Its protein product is CASSTSLTGGAWLGEKLFF.